This TCR beta chain was captured in a study of shared clonotypes between healthy human individuals. The V gene lost 0 bases and the J gene lost 3 bases, with 9 bases spanning the gap. Germline loops: CDR1 MGHRA, CDR2 YSYEKL. This CDR3 has 15 amino acids. In the case of this clone: As yet, its antigen is unknown.

Subsets obtained from CD4+ cells comprised CD45RA+ naive and CD45RA-negative memory cells. The assay ran at deep level. The protocol was immunoSEQ multiplex PCR, while the TCRdb copy is restricted to in-frame clones and leaves out a portion. Counted here are more than 400,000 clones, roughly 95% occurring once; the ten biggest clones make up approximately 0.067%. Study-level findings and limits: Generally, naive subsets (rather than memory subsets) showed larger estimated richness.

This receptor was obtained from a woman in her thirties in good health. The sequenced sample consisted of naive CD4+ T cells sorted from blood. Subset denoted: CD45RA+ positively selected. The gene calls are TRBV4-1 and TRBJ1-5, with D perhaps TRBD1 (5 bases). This CDR3 reads CASSQDDRNNQPQHF. Written as DNA, the CDR3 is TGCGCCAGCAGCCAAGACGACAGAAACAATCAGCCCCAGCATTTT.